This entry concerns a single TCR beta chain. Its target is not known. The CDR3 runs to 13 residues. V lost 7 bases, J lost 4 bases, and 2 bases stayed unmatched. Germline lookup yields CDR1 MNHNS and CDR2 SASEGT. This specimen belongs to a study of CD4+ T cells in melanoma. The study, taken as a whole, reports: Reportedly, melanoma neoantigen-specific CD4+ T cells showed varied differentiation states. CD8+ T cell, macrophage and B cell function reportedly correlated with neoantigen-specific CD4+ T cells.

Sequencing was performed with immunoSEQ multiplex PCR; in TCRdb, only in-frame clones are kept and a portion is missing. The sample lists 50,000 to 60,000 clones, roughly three quarters occurring once. V and J are TRBV6-1 and TRBJ1-5, with 9 bases aligning to TRBD1. This TCR was recovered from a human donor with melanoma. Material: tumor tissue. In nucleotides, the CDR3 is TGTGCCAGCAACGACAGGGGGAATCAGCCCCAGCATTTT. This codes for CASNDRGNQPQHF.